The 6 T cell receptor beta chains presented below share a single source sample, sequenced in a study of T cell responses to AZD1222 COVID-19 vaccine. Data came from immunoSEQ multiplex PCR; TCRdb stores just in-frame clones and leaves some out. The sample has about 140,000 clones; roughly 90% are singletons. Specimen: peripheral blood, collected on day 0 of AZD1222 vaccination. The receptors were sampled from an adult in good health.

V usage is TRBV7-8 and J usage is TRBJ1-5; D unclear. The CDR3 contains 14 residues. Trimming left V 5 bases short and J 0 bases short, with 8 bases between. Germline assignment: CDR1 SGHVS and CDR2 FQNEAQ. CDR3: CASSLGVSNQPQHF. The CDR3 DNA is TGTGCCAGCAGCCTTGGGGTTAGCAATCAGCCCCAGCATTTT. Based on the CDR3 plus reference TRBV7-8 and TRBJ1-5, the full variable domain is GAGVSQSPRYKVAKRGQDVALRCDPISGHVSLFWYQQALGQGPEFLTYFQNEAQLDKSGLPSDRFFAERPEGSVSTLKIQRTQQEDSAVYLCASSLGVSNQPQHFGDGTRLSIL.

The V and J genes are TRBV7-3 and TRBJ2-2; D not resolved. The V gene's germline CDR1 is SGHTA and CDR2 FQGTGA. The CDR3 has 13 residues. V lost 6 bases and J lost 5, with 10 bases in between. CDR3 amino acids: CASSRDVTGELFF. The DNA for the CDR3 is TGTGCCAGCAGTCGCGACGTGACCGGGGAGCTGTTTTTT.

The rearrangement links TRBV6-5 to TRBJ1-1; D is unresolved. The V end was cut by 6 bases, the J end by 3 bases, with 8 bases between. This CDR3 has 12 residues. CDR1 and CDR2 (germline): MNHEY, SVGAGI. The CDR3 loop reads CASRDRYTEAFF. The DNA of the CDR3 is TGTGCCAGCAGGGATCGATACACTGAAGCTTTCTTT.

V usage is TRBV7-2 and J usage is TRBJ1-4; D may be TRBD1 (5 bases). Germline V CDR1 and CDR2: SGHTA, FQGNSA. The ends were cut back, 5 bases at V and 5 bases at J, with 15 bases in the middle. This CDR3 has 15 residues. The CDR3 protein is CASSPARVRNEKLFF. Written as DNA, the CDR3 is TGTGCCAGCAGCCCGGCCAGGGTCCGGAATGAAAAACTGTTTTTT.

The chain has TRBV15 and TRBJ1-2; D not resolved. V was cut by 0 bases and J by 6 bases, with 8 bases left in between. Germline values: CDR1 LNHNV, CDR2 YYDKDF (reference sequence). The CDR3 is 13 amino acids. CDR3 bases: TGTGCCACCAGCAGAGAGAAGGGAAATGGCTACACCTTC. Protein sequence: CATSREKGNGYTF.

The chain uses TRBV30 and TRBJ2-7; 7 nucleotides line up with TRBD2. V lost 0 bases to trimming and J lost 5 bases; unmatched junction nucleotides: 7. CDR3 length: 14 residues. The germline CDR1 and CDR2 sequences are GTSNPN and SVGIG (reference sequence). In nucleotides, the CDR3 is TGTGCCTGGAGTGTAGGTCAGGGAGGGCACGAGCAGTACTTC. Its protein is CAWSVGQGGHEQYF.